The clone carrying this T cell receptor (beta chain) appeared a single time. The sample belongs to a study of shared clonotypes between healthy human individuals. The repertoire was sequenced with immunoSEQ multiplex PCR; TCRdb's copy has only in-frame clones and lacks some. The sample lists 530,000 or so clones; roughly 85% were seen once. This TCR derives from a woman aged 40 to 50 in good health. Some clones in this sample may be carry-over from other donors' samples. The sample taken for sequencing was PBMCs.

The CDR3 protein is CASSPSQGTTRGGEQFF. The CDR3, as DNA: TGCGCCAGCAGCCCTTCCCAAGGGACTACCCGGGGGGGTGAGCAGTTCTTC. The rearrangement uses TRBV4-3 and TRBJ2-1; 8 bases agree with TRBD2. Germline values: CDR1 LGHNA, CDR2 YSLEER. With V trimmed by 4 bases and J by 9 bases, 17 bases remained unmatched. This CDR3 has 17 amino acids.